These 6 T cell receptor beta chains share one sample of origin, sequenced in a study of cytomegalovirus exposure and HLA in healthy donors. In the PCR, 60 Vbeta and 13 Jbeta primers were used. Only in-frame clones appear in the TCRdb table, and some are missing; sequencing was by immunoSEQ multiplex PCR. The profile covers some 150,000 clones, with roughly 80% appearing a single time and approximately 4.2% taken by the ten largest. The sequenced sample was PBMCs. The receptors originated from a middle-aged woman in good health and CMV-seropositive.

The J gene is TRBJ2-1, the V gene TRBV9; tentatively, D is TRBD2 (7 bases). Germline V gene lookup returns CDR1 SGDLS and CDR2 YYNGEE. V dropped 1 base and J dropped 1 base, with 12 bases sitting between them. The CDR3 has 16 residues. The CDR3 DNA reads TGTGCCAGCAGCGTAAGGGGGGGCCCTTCCTACAATGAGCAGTTCTTC. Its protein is CASSVRGGPSYNEQFF.

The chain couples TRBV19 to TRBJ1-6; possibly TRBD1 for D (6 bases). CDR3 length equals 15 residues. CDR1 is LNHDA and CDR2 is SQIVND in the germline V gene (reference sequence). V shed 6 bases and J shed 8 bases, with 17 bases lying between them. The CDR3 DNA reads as TGTGCCAGTAGGCCCGCGACAGGCGTACATTCACCCCTCCACTTT. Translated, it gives CASRPATGVHSPLHF.

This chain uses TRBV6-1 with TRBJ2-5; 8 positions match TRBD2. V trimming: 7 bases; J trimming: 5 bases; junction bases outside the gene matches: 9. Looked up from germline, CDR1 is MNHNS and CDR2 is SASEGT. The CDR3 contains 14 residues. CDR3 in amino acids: CASKTGGTDETQYF. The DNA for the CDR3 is TGTGCCAGCAAGACGGGGGGGACCGACGAGACCCAGTACTTC.

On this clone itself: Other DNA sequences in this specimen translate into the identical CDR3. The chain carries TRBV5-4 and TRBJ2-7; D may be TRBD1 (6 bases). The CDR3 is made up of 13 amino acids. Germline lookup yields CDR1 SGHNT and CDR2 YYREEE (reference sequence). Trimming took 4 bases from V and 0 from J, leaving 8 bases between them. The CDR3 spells CASSPRGSYEQYF. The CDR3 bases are TGTGCCAGCAGCCCCAGGGGCTCCTACGAGCAGTACTTC.

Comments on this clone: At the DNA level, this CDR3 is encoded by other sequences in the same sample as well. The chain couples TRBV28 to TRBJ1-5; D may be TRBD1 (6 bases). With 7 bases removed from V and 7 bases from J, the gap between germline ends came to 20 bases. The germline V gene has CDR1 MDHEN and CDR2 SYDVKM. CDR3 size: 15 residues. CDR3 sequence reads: CASTLGTHRRQPQHF. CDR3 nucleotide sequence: TGTGCCAGCACCCTAGGGACACACAGGAGGCAGCCCCAGCATTTT. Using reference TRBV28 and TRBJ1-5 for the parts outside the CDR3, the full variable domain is DVKVTQSSRYLVKRTGEKVFLECVQDMDHENMFWYRQDPGLGLRLIYFSYDVKMKEKGDIPEGYSVSREKKERFSLILESASTNQTSMYLCASTLGTHRRQPQHFGDGTRLSIL.

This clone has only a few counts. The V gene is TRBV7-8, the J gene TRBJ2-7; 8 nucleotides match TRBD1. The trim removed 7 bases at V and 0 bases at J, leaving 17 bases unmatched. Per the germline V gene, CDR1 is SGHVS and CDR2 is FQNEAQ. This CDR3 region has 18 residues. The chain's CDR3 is CASTRSGGAGLSSYEQYF. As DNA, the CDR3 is TGTGCCAGCACCCGGTCAGGGGGCGCTGGTTTAAGCTCCTACGAGCAGTACTTC. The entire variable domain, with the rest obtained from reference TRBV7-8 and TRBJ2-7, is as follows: GAGVSQSPRYKVAKRGQDVALRCDPISGHVSLFWYQQALGQGPEFLTYFQNEAQLDKSGLPSDRFFAERPEGSVSTLKIQRTQQEDSAVYLCASTRSGGAGLSSYEQYFGPGTRLTVT.